The T cell receptor (beta chain) under discussion was sequenced for a study of cytomegalovirus exposure and HLA in healthy donors. The PCR employed 60 Vbeta primers together with 13 Jbeta primers. Profiled with immunoSEQ multiplex PCR; TCRdb holds only in-frame clones, not every one. The sample holds around 150,000 clones, around 80% seen once. Study-level points and caveats: Certain sequence variants were highly shared and formed a cluster, and this cluster was likely a sequencing artifact. A later analysis linked a missense DCLRE1C variant to TCR beta V- and J-gene trimming.

On this clone itself: What it recognizes is unknown.

Samples came from healthy bone marrow donors. The material sequenced was PBMCs. This TCR came from a man aged 50 to 60 in good health and CMV-seropositive.

Here the CDR3 reads CASSRQGQLNTEAFF. The CDR3 coding sequence is TGTGCCAGTAGTCGCCAGGGACAGTTAAACACTGAAGCTTTCTTT. This chain joins TRBV19 and TRBJ1-1; 7 bases are a match to TRBD1. Trimming removed 5 bases from V and 2 bases from J; junction bases left unmatched: 8. CDR1 and CDR2 from the germline V gene are LNHDA and SQIVND (reference sequence). CDR3 length equals 15 residues.